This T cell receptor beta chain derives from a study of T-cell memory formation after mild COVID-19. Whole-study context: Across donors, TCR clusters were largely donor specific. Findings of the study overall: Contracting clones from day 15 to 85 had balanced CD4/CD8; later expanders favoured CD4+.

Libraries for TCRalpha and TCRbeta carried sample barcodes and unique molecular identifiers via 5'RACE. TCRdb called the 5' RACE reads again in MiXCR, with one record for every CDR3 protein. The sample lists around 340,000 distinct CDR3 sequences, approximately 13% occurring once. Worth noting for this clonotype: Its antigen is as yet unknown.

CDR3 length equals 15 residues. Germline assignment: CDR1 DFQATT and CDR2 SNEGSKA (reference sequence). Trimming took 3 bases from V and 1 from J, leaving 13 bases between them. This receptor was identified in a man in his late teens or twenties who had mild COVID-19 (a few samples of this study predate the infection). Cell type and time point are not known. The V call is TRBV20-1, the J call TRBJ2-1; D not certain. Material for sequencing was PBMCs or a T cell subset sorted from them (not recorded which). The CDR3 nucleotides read TGCAGTGCTAGGAAGGACGGAGCATCCTACAATGAGCAGTTCTTC. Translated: CSARKDGASYNEQFF.